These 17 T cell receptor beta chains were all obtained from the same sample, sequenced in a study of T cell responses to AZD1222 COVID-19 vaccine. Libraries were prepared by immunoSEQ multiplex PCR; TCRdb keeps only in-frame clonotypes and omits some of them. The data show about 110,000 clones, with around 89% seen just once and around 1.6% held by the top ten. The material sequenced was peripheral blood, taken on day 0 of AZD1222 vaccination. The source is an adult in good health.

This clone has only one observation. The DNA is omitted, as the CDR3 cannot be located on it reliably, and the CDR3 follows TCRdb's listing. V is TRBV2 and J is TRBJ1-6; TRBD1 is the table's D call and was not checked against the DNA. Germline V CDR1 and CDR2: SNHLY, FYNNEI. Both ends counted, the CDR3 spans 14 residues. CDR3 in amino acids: CASILVRGRSPLHF.

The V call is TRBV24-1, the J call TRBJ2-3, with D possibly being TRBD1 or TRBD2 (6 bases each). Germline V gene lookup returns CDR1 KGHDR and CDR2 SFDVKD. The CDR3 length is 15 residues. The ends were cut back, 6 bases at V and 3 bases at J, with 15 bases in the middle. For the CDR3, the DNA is TGTGCCACCAGTCCCAGGGGTGGGGGGACAGATACGCAGTATTTT. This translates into CATSPRGGGTDTQYF.

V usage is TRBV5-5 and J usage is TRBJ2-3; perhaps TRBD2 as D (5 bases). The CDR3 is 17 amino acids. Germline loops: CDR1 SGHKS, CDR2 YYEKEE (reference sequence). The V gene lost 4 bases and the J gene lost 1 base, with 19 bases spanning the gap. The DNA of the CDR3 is TGTGCCAGCAGCCCCGATTCGGGGAGTTTGGGCACAGATACGCAGTATTTT. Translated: CASSPDSGSLGTDTQYF.

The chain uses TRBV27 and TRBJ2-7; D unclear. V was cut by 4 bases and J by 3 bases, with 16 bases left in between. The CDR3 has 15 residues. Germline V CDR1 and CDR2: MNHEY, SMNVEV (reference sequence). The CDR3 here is CASSYLGGLNYEQYF. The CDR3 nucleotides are TGTGCCAGCAGTTACCTAGGTGGGTTAAACTACGAGCAGTACTTC.

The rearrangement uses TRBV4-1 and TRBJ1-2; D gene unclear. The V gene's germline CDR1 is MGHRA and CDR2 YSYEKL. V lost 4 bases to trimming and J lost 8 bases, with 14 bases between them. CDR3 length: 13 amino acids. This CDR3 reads CASSPLGSGGYTF. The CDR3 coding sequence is TGCGCCAGCAGCCCTTTGGGATCTGGCGGCTACACCTTC.

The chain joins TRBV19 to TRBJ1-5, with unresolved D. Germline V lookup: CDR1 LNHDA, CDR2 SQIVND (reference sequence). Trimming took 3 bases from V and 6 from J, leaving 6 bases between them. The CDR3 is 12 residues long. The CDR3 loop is CASSISAQPQHF. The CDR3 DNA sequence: TGTGCCAGTAGTATTTCTGCTCAGCCCCAGCATTTT.

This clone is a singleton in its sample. The CDR3 protein is CASSVDTAYEQYF. The CDR3 region has the DNA TGTGCCAGCAGCGTAGACACAGCCTACGAGCAGTACTTC. The rearrangement uses TRBV9 and TRBJ2-7; D call uncertain. Germline loops: CDR1 SGDLS, CDR2 YYNGEE. There are 13 residues in the CDR3. V lost 0 bases and J 2 bases, leaving 6 bases between the germline ends.

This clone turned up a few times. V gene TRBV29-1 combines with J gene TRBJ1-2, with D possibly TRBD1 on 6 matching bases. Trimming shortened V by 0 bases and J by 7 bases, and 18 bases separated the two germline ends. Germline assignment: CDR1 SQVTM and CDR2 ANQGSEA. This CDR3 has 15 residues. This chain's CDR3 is CSVEDPKGPGAGYTF. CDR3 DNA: TGCAGCGTTGAAGACCCTAAGGGCCCAGGGGCTGGCTACACCTTC.

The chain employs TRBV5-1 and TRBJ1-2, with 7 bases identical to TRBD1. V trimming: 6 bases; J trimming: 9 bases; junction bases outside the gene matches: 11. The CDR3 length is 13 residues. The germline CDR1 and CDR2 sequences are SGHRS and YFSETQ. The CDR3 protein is CASTPGQTVSYTF. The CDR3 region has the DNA TGCGCCAGCACCCCGGGACAGACAGTCAGCTACACCTTC. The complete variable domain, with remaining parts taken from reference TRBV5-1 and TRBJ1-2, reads KAGVTQTPRYLIKTRGQQVTLSCSPISGHRSVSWYQQTPGQGLQFLFEYFSETQRNKGNFPGRFSGRQFSNSRSEMNVSTLELGDSALYLCASTPGQTVSYTFGSGTRLTVV.

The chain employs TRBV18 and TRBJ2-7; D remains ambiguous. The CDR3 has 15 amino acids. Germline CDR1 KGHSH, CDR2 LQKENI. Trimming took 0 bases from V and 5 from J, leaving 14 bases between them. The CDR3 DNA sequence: TGTGCCAGCTCACCACCGTTGGGTCAGAACAACGAGCAGTACTTC. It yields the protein CASSPPLGQNNEQYF.

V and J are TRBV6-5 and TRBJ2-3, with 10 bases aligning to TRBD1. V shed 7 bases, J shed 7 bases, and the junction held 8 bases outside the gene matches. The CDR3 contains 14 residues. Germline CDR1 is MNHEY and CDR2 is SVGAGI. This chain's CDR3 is CASTPGQGINTQYF. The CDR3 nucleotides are TGTGCCAGCACCCCGGGACAGGGGATTAATACGCAGTATTTT.

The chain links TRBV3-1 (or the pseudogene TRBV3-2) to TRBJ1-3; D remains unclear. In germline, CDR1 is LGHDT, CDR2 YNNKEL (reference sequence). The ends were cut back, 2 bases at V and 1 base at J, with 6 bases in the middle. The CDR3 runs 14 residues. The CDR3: CASSQRGSGNTIYF. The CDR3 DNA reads TGTGCCAGCAGCCAACGAGGGTCTGGAAACACCATATATTTT.

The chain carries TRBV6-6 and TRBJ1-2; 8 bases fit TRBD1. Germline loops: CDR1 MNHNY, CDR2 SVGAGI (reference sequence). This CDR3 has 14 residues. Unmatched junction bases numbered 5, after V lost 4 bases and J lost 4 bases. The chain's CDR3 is CASSSAGTGYGYTF. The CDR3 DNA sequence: TGTGCCAGCAGTTCCGCCGGGACAGGCTATGGCTACACCTTC.

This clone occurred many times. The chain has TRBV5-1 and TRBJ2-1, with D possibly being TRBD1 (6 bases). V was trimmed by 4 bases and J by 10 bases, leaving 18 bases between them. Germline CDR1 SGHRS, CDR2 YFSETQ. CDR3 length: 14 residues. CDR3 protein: CASSPRTAPGEQFF. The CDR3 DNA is TGCGCCAGCAGCCCTCGGACAGCCCCAGGGGAGCAGTTCTTC.

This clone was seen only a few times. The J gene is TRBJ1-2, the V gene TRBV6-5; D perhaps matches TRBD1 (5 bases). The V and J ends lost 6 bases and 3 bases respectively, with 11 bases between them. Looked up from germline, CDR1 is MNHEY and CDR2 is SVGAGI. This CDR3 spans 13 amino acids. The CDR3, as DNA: TGTGCCAGCAGGCGCCTAGGGGACTATGGCTACACCTTC. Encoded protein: CASRRLGDYGYTF.

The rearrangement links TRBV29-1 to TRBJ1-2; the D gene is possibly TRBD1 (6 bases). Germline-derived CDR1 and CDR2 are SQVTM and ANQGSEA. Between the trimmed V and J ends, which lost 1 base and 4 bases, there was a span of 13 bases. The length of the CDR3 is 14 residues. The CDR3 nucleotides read TGCAGCGTTGAAGTCCCCCCAGGGGTCTATGGCTACACCTTC. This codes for CSVEVPPGVYGYTF.

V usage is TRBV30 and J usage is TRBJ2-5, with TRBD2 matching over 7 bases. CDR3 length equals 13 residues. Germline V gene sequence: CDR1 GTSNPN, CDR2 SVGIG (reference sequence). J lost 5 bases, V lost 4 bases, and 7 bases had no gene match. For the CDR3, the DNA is TGTGCCTGGAAGGTAGCGGGTGGGGAGACCCAGTACTTC. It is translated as CAWKVAGGETQYF.